Sequencing of this TCR beta chain was carried out in a study of Ad26.COV2.S vaccination and SARS-CoV-2 variants. Study-wide background: Ad26.COV2.S was injected intramuscularly once or twice, 56 days apart.

Regarding the study as a whole: Non-spike TCR breadth showed similarity between vaccine and placebo recipients. Participants in the vaccine arm had higher spike-specific TCR breadth; placebo recipients had lower.

As for this clone: What it binds is unknown.

V gave up 6 bases and J gave up 4 bases; unmatched junction bases: 8. This CDR3 contains 15 residues. Germline V gene data show CDR1 as KGHSH and CDR2 as LQKENI. The treatment is: around 19 received Ad26.COV2.S at low or high dose, single or two shots; about 5 received placebo; per-sample allocation not given. Samples analyzed were those drawn on day 63 after the first vaccine or placebo injection. This adult donor, from Boston, was 18-55 years old. Clones were sequenced by immunoSEQ multiplex PCR, and TCRdb holds only the in-frame ones, with some missing. The table shows 350,000 to 450,000 clones, with more than 75% occurring only once.

This TCR came from a person between 18 and 65 years old who received the Ad26.COV2.S COVID-19 vaccine or a placebo. This chain uses TRBV18 with TRBJ1-2, with TRBD1 matching 10 bases. The sequencing here drew on peripheral blood, taken in a trial of Ad26.COV2.S vaccine versus placebo. The DNA for the CDR3 is TGTGCCAGCTCGCCTGACAGGGGGCACGGCTATGGCTACACCTTC. The encoded protein is CASSPDRGHGYGYTF.